This TCR beta chain was captured by sequencing in a study of beta chain features in type 1 diabetes. This clone has ten or more counts. Its antigen remains unknown. The same CDR3 arises from other DNA sequences in this sample as well. The CDR3 loop spans 10 amino acids. Germline V CDR1 and CDR2: DFQATT, SNEGSKA (reference sequence). The ends were cut back, 6 bases at V and 6 bases at J, with 6 bases in the middle. The entirety of the isolated RNA underwent reverse transcription, so expressed TCRB transcripts were sequenced. Measured with immunoSEQ multiplex PCR; TCRdb has only the in-frame clones, and not every one. The repertoire holds over 120,000 clones, with nearly 9.5% as singletons. Overall study findings and caveats: Using cDNA template may skew counts toward highly expressing activated cells. The study found fewer insertions and more deletions at VDJ junctions in type 1 diabetes patients.

The specimen sequenced was central memory CD4+ T cells from blood. This clonotype was sampled from a man aged 18 to 29 in good health. V is TRBV20-1 and J is TRBJ2-1; no clear D. The CDR3 reads CSAPGNEQFF. Here the CDR3 DNA reads TGCAGTGCCCCCGGCAATGAGCAGTTCTTC.